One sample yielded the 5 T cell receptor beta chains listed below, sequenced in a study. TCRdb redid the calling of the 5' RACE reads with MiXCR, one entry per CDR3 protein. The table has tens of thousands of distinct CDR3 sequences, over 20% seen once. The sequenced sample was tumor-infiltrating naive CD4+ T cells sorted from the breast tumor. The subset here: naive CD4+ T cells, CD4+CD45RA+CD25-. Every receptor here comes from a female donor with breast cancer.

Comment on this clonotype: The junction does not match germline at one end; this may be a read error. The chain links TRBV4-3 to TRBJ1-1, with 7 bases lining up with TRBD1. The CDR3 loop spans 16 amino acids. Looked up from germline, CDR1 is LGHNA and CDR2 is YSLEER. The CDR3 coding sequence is TGCGCCAGCAGCCAAGATCATGGACGGGACAGCCCTGAAGCTTGCTTT. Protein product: CASSQDHGRDSPEACF.

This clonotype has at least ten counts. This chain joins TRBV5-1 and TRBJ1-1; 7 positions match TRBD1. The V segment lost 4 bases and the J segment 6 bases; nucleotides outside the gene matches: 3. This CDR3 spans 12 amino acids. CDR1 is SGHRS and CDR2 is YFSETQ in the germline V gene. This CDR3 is CASSPGTAEAFF. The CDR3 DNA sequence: TGCGCCAGCAGCCCCGGGACAGCTGAAGCTTTCTTT.

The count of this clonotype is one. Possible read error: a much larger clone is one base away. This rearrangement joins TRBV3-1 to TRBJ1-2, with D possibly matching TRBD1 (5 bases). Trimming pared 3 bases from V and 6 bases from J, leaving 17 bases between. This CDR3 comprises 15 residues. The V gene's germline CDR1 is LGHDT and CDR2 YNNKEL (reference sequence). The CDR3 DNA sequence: TGTGCCAGCAGCCATCGGGGGAGGGCGGACCATGGCTACACCTTC. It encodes CASSHRGRADHGYTF.

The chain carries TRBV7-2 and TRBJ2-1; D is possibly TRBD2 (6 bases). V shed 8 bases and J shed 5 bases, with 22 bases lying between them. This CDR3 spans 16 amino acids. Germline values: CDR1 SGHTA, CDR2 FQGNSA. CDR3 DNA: TGTGCCAGCGGTTATGGTGGGAGGATAAAGAACAATGAGCAGTTCTTC. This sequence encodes CASGYGGRIKNNEQFF.

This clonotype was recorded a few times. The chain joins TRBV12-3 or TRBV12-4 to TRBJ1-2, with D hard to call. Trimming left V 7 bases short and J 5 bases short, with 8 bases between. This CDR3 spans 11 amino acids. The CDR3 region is CASTAGYGYTF. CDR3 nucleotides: TGTGCCAGCACCGCCGGGTATGGCTACACCTTC.